A single sample is the source of the 5 T cell receptor beta chains below, sequenced in a study of T cells in localized non-small cell lung cancer. Assay used: immunoSEQ multiplex PCR; TCRdb lists only in-frame clones, some missing. Of about 53,000 clones detected, roughly 84% appear once; the ten largest clones hold approximately 18%. The source was peripheral blood mononuclear cells, collected before any cancer treatment. The receptors here all came from a man aged 35 to 69 with stage III lung adenocarcinoma.

This clone showed up just a few times. The V and J genes are TRBV6-1 and TRBJ1-1; D may be TRBD1 (6 bases). The CDR3 consists of 13 residues. Germline V lookup: CDR1 MNHNS, CDR2 SASEGT. Deletions cut 2 bases from V and 11 bases from J, with 15 bases between. CDR3 in DNA: TGTGCCAGCAGTGAAACGGGGGCAAGGGGGGCTTTCTTT. Translating it yields CASSETGARGAFF.

The chain employs TRBV7-2 and TRBJ2-3; 7 bases line up with TRBD2. V was pared by 5 bases and J by 4 bases, with 6 bases of the junction left unmatched. The CDR3 runs to 14 residues. Germline V gene lookup returns CDR1 SGHTA and CDR2 FQGNSA. CDR3: CASSPRLAADTQYF. The CDR3 DNA follows: TGTGCCAGCAGCCCCCGACTAGCTGCAGATACGCAGTATTTT. The complete variable domain, with remaining parts taken from reference TRBV7-2 and TRBJ2-3, reads GAGVSQSPSNKVTEKGKDVELRCDPISGHTALYWYRQSLGQGLEFLIYFQGNSAPDKSGLPSDRFSAERTGGSVSTLTIQRTQQEDSAVYLCASSPRLAADTQYFGPGTRLTVL.

The chain employs TRBV6-5 and TRBJ1-5; D remains unclear. Trimming shortened V by 4 bases and J by 1 base, and 11 bases separated the two germline ends. Per the germline V gene, CDR1 is MNHEY and CDR2 is SVGAGI. This CDR3 region has 15 residues. The CDR3 region is CASSWGFGSNQPQHF. DNA for the CDR3: TGTGCCAGCAGTTGGGGATTCGGGAGCAATCAGCCCCAGCATTTT.

The chain joins TRBV19 to TRBJ2-2; 8 positions agree with TRBD1. Germline V gene data show CDR1 as LNHDA and CDR2 as SQIVND (reference sequence). There are 12 residues in the CDR3. V lost 8 bases to trimming and J lost 8 bases; unmatched junction nucleotides: 4. The CDR3 protein is CASQGARGELFF. The CDR3 DNA sequence: TGTGCCAGTCAGGGGGCGCGGGGGGAGCTGTTTTTT.

CDR3 in amino acids: CASRQGAHNEQFF. Written as DNA, the CDR3 is TGTGCCAGCAGACAGGGGGCCCACAATGAGCAGTTCTTC. V gene TRBV6-5 combines with J gene TRBJ2-1; 9 nucleotides align to TRBD1. Germline-derived CDR1 and CDR2 are MNHEY and SVGAGI. The J segment lost 5 bases and the V segment lost 6 bases, leaving 2 bases of the junction unmatched. CDR3 length: 13 residues.